This T cell receptor (beta chain) was sequenced for a study of blood T cell repertoires in COVID-19. About the research overall: Samples taken during acute and convalescent COVID-19 were collected in the United States, Italy and Spain. The analysed material was cDNA or gDNA that came from T cells, B-cell-depleted T cells, or PBMCs.

Original data processing: It was from reference gene primer amplification that nucleated cell counts were estimated. Measured with immunoSEQ multiplex PCR; TCRdb has only the in-frame clones, and not every one. V, J and clone size were drawn from that table, and D and trimming were deduced from the DNA. This table has about 250,000 clones, around 82% appearing once. The V end lost 4 bases, the J end lost 6 bases, and 26 bases lay between the germline ends. This CDR3 has 18 residues. In germline, CDR1 is LGHDT, CDR2 YNNKEL (reference sequence). The sequence derives from a woman of 80 years or more with active or convalescent COVID-19. This sequence joins TRBV3-1 (or the pseudogene TRBV3-2) and TRBJ2-3, with a possible D match to TRBD2 (7 bases). Source material: peripheral blood. The CDR3 region is CASSPWTFTGGPKDTQYF. CDR3 DNA: TGTGCCAGCAGCCCGTGGACCTTCACCGGGGGGCCCAAGGATACGCAGTATTTT.